This passage covers 29 T cell receptor beta chains from one sample sequenced in a study of shared clonotypes between healthy human individuals. Only in-frame clones appear in the TCRdb table, and some are missing; sequencing was by immunoSEQ multiplex PCR. The sample lists 470,000 or so clones, 81% occurring once. Sequenced: PBMCs. The receptors stem from a woman in her forties in good health. Some clones in this sample may be carry-over from other donors' samples.

As for this clone: A far larger clone is just one base off, so this is likely a read error. The same CDR3 also results from other DNA sequences found in this sample. CDR3 amino acids: CAWSRTTLHEQFF. DNA of the CDR3: TGTGCATGGAGTCGGACTACGTTACATGAGCAGTTCTTC. The chain carries TRBV30 and TRBJ2-1, with D perhaps matching TRBD2 (6 bases). The CDR3 contains 13 residues. Germline values: CDR1 GTSNPN, CDR2 SVGIG (reference sequence).

The chain links TRBV15 to TRBJ2-3; D is possibly TRBD2 (6 bases). Trimming cost V 7 bases and J 5 bases, with 19 bases left between them. The CDR3 runs to 15 residues. The germline V gene has CDR1 LNHNV and CDR2 YYDKDF (reference sequence). The CDR3 region has the DNA TGTGCCACCACGCCGGGACTCATACCCCAAGATACGCAGTATTTT. Its translation: CATTPGLIPQDTQYF.

A note on this clone: A far larger clone is a single base away, which makes a read error likely. The rearrangement uses TRBV29-1 and TRBJ1-2; D is undetermined. Germline V gene sequence: CDR1 SQVTM, CDR2 ANQGSEA. CDR3 size: 11 residues. CDR3 residues: CSAGDNYSYTF. The CDR3 DNA reads as TGCAGCGCGGGAGACAACTATAGCTACACCTTC.

Points on this clone: A far larger clone is one base from this, pointing to a likely read error. The chain combines TRBV28 with TRBJ1-2, with D possibly matching TRBD1 (6 bases). CDR1 is MDHEN, CDR2 SYDVKM, per germline. V was cut by 8 bases and J by 1 base, with 14 bases left in between. This CDR3 contains 14 residues. The CDR3 reads CASGRQGFNYGYTF. The CDR3 DNA sequence: TGTGCCAGCGGTCGGCAGGGGTTTAACTATGGCTACACCTTC.

The CDR3 DNA reads TGCAGCGTTGTCACCAACACTGAAGCTTTCTTT. The encoded protein is CSVVTNTEAFF. This rearrangement joins TRBV29-1 to TRBJ1-1, with D unclear. This CDR3 comprises 11 residues. CDR1 and CDR2 (germline): SQVTM, ANQGSEA. Trimming stripped 4 bases from V and 2 bases from J, with 5 bases between.

Worth noting for this clone: Other DNA variants within this sample encode the same CDR3. The chain carries TRBV7-9 and TRBJ2-5; no firm D call. This CDR3 is 12 amino acids long. The ends were cut back, 0 bases at V and 4 bases at J, with 3 bases in the middle. Germline CDR1 is SEHNR and CDR2 is FQNEAQ (reference sequence). CDR3 protein: CASSLAGETQYF. CDR3 in DNA: TGTGCCAGCAGCTTAGCGGGAGAGACCCAGTACTTC.

The V call is TRBV5-1, the J call TRBJ2-1; D is possibly TRBD1 (5 bases). Germline CDR1 SGHRS, CDR2 YFSETQ. The CDR3 is 14 amino acids. The V end lost 5 bases, the J end lost 5 bases, and 14 bases lay between the germline ends. CDR3 loop: CASSLRVGNNEQFF. CDR3 nucleotide sequence: TGCGCCAGCAGTCTCAGGGTGGGGAACAATGAGCAGTTCTTC.

This clone was seen once. V and J are TRBV28 and TRBJ2-7, with D perhaps TRBD1 or TRBD2 (6 bases each). There are 13 residues in the CDR3. CDR1 is MDHEN, CDR2 SYDVKM, per germline. Between the trimmed V and J ends, which lost 6 bases and 4 bases, there was a span of 13 bases. DNA for the CDR3: TGTGCCAGCAGAACAGGGAGGCCTTACGAGCAGTACTTC. Translation: CASRTGRPYEQYF.

The V and J genes are TRBV28 and TRBJ2-6; D is perhaps TRBD1 (5 bases). Looked up from germline, CDR1 is MDHEN and CDR2 is SYDVKM. Trimming left V 3 bases short and J 0 bases short, with 6 bases between. The CDR3 totals 15 residues. Here the CDR3 reads CASSLGPSGANVLTF. DNA for the CDR3: TGTGCCAGCAGTTTGGGGCCCTCTGGGGCCAACGTCCTGACTTTC.

Points on this clone: Since a far larger clone is one base different, this is likely a read error. The rearrangement uses TRBV7-2 and TRBJ2-7, with 7 bases fitting TRBD1. From germline, CDR1 is SGHTA and CDR2 FQGNSA. Germline trimming cut 5 bases from V and 9 bases from J; bases unmatched to any gene: 4. This CDR3 has 11 residues. This chain's CDR3 is CASSRYRGQYF. The CDR3 DNA sequence: TGTGCCAGCAGCCGGTACAGGGGGCAGTACTTC.

The chain has TRBV2 and TRBJ2-1; 7 nucleotides line up with TRBD2. The germline CDR1 and CDR2 sequences are SNHLY and FYNNEI. The CDR3 totals 16 residues. V gave up 11 bases and J gave up 2 bases; unmatched junction bases: 15. The chain's CDR3 is CAGSGGSGRTYNEQFF. The CDR3 DNA reads as TGTGCCGGCTCCGGGGGGAGCGGGCGGACCTACAATGAGCAGTTCTTC.

This clone was observed a single time. V usage is TRBV10-2 and J usage is TRBJ2-7; 9 nucleotides align to TRBD1. CDR1 WSHSY and CDR2 SAAADI come from the germline V gene. The CDR3 is 15 residues long. The V segment lost 2 bases and the J segment 5 bases; nucleotides outside the gene matches: 7. The CDR3 loop is CASSETTGQGNEQYF. The CDR3 DNA is TGCGCCAGCAGTGAGACTACGGGACAGGGAAACGAGCAGTACTTC.

The gene calls are TRBV6-5 and TRBJ2-7; 7 bases are a match to TRBD1. The germline V gene has CDR1 MNHEY and CDR2 SVGAGI. V lost 6 bases, J lost 0 bases, and 5 bases stayed unmatched. The CDR3 consists of 14 residues. Here the CDR3 reads CASRGQISSYEQYF. The CDR3 DNA is TGTGCCAGCAGGGGACAGATTTCCTCCTACGAGCAGTACTTC.

A word on this clone: This clone may be a read error of a much larger clone one base away. J is TRBJ2-3 and V is TRBV6-1; TRBD2 aligns across 12 bases. Germline V gene lookup returns CDR1 MNHNS and CDR2 SASEGT. The CDR3 totals 15 residues. CDR3 sequence reads: CAGSRLAGATDTQYF. DNA for the CDR3: TGTGCCGGCAGCCGACTAGCGGGGGCCACAGATACGCAGTATTTT.

In regard to this clone: A read error is the likely source, as a far larger clone sits one nucleotide away. V is TRBV30 and J is TRBJ1-2; D not certain. CDR1 and CDR2 from the germline V gene are GTSNPN and SVGIG (reference sequence). With 4 bases removed from V and 8 bases from J, the gap between germline ends came to 20 bases. This CDR3 comprises 14 residues. The DNA of the CDR3 is TGTGCCTGGAACGACAAAGGTGGCGTAGGGGGCTACACCTTC. It translates to CAWNDKGGVGGYTF.

To note about this clone: The sample has other DNA sequences that encode this CDR3 too. The chain links TRBV11-2 to TRBJ2-5; TRBD1 agrees at 7 bases. V was clipped by 5 bases and J by 2 bases; unmatched bases: 5. From germline, CDR1 is SGHAT and CDR2 FQNNGV. The length of the CDR3 is 14 residues. The CDR3 DNA reads as TGTGCCAGCAGCCCAGGGGGTCGGCAAGAGACCCAGTACTTC. Protein: CASSPGGRQETQYF.

The chain links TRBV7-8 to TRBJ1-5; D gene uncertain. Germline V gene sequence: CDR1 SGHVS, CDR2 FQNEAQ. Deletions cut 5 bases from V and 4 bases from J, with 15 bases between. The CDR3 covers 15 residues. CDR3 bases: TGTGCCAGCAGCCCTTCCGAGGGTCCGAATCAGCCCCAGCATTTT. It yields the protein CASSPSEGPNQPQHF.

This sequence joins TRBV7-3 and TRBJ1-1; D gene uncertain. The CDR3 covers 14 residues. In germline, CDR1 is SGHTA, CDR2 FQGTGA. With 8 bases removed from V and 5 bases from J, the gap between germline ends came to 18 bases. The CDR3 sequence is CASRREAGRTEAFF. The CDR3 nucleotides read TGTGCCAGCCGGAGAGAGGCAGGTAGAACTGAAGCTTTCTTT.

The V and J genes are TRBV5-1 and TRBJ2-3; TRBD2 agrees at 8 bases. The CDR3 is made up of 15 amino acids. In germline, CDR1 is SGHRS, CDR2 YFSETQ. Trimming removed 4 bases from V and 4 bases from J; junction bases left unmatched: 8. This CDR3 reads CASSPPDGRADTQYF. As DNA, the CDR3 is TGCGCCAGCAGCCCACCAGACGGGAGGGCAGATACGCAGTATTTT. Looking up the rest from reference TRBV5-1 and TRBJ2-3 gives the full variable domain: KAGVTQTPRYLIKTRGQQVTLSCSPISGHRSVSWYQQTPGQGLQFLFEYFSETQRNKGNFPGRFSGRQFSNSRSEMNVSTLELGDSALYLCASSPPDGRADTQYFGPGTRLTVL.

This chain joins TRBV5-1 and TRBJ2-3; D is undetermined. The ends were cut back, 0 bases at V and 5 bases at J, with 10 bases in the middle. CDR3 length: 14 amino acids. Germline loops: CDR1 SGHRS, CDR2 YFSETQ. CDR3 sequence: CASSLESGEDTQYF. CDR3 in DNA: TGCGCCAGCAGCTTGGAGTCCGGAGAAGATACGCAGTATTTT.

Details on this clone: Only one base separates this from a far larger clonotype, so it likely reflects a read error. Within the sample, other DNA sequences also encode this same CDR3. V gene TRBV5-1 combines with J gene TRBJ2-2, with D possibly being TRBD2 (5 bases). The CDR3 runs to 14 residues. Germline CDR1 reads SGHRS; CDR2 reads YFSETQ. Between the trimmed V and J ends, which lost 4 bases and 4 bases, there was a span of 11 bases. Here the CDR3 DNA reads TGCGCCAGCAGCGCTGGACTTACCACCGGGGAGCTGTTTTTT. It is translated as CASSAGLTTGELFF.

This rearrangement joins TRBV2 to TRBJ1-3; D unresolved. V dropped 4 bases and J dropped 0 bases, with 22 bases sitting between them. The CDR3 is made up of 19 amino acids. Per the germline V gene, CDR1 is SNHLY and CDR2 is FYNNEI. This chain's CDR3 is CASSVSVLTGLRSGNTIYF. The CDR3 DNA reads as TGTGCCAGCAGTGTTAGTGTCCTCACGGGCCTCCGCTCTGGAAACACCATATATTTT.

The V call is TRBV4-2, the J call TRBJ1-1; no reliable D call. CDR1 is LGHNA, CDR2 YNFKEQ, per germline. The CDR3 is 15 amino acids. V was pared by 1 base and J by 5 bases, with 14 bases between. This CDR3 is CASSQVRGRETEAFF. The CDR3 region has the DNA TGTGCCAGCAGCCAAGTGAGAGGGAGGGAGACTGAAGCTTTCTTT.

The V gene is TRBV7-9, the J gene TRBJ1-4, with D perhaps TRBD1 (6 bases). Trimming shortened V by 5 bases and J by 0 bases, and 10 bases separated the two germline ends. The CDR3 covers 15 residues. Per germline, CDR1 SEHNR and CDR2 FQNEAQ (reference sequence). The CDR3 here is CASSDKGATNEKLFF. The CDR3 DNA reads TGTGCCAGCAGCGACAAGGGGGCAACTAATGAAAAACTGTTTTTT.

About this clone itself: This is likely an artifact of a read error, given a far larger clone one base away. The sample contains more than one DNA sequence encoding this CDR3. The chain carries TRBV2 and TRBJ2-7; D not resolved. V shed 3 bases and J shed 0 bases, with 9 bases lying between them. The CDR3 contains 14 residues. Germline V lookup: CDR1 SNHLY, CDR2 FYNNEI. The CDR3 loop is CASSEAGYSYEQYF. CDR3 coding DNA: TGTGCCAGCAGTGAGGCAGGTTACTCCTACGAGCAGTACTTC. Complete variable domain (other parts from reference TRBV2 and TRBJ2-7): EPEVTQTPSHQVTQMGQEVILRCVPISNHLYFYWYRQILGQKVEFLVSFYNNEISEKSEIFDDQFSVERPDGSNFTLKIRSTKLEDSAMYFCASSEAGYSYEQYFGPGTRLTVT.

V and J are TRBV28 and TRBJ2-1, with 12 positions matching TRBD2. Germline-derived CDR1 and CDR2 are MDHEN and SYDVKM. V trimming: 2 bases; J trimming: 9 bases; junction bases outside the gene matches: 11. The CDR3 is 17 amino acids. The DNA for the CDR3 is TGTGCCAGCAGTTTACCAGGACTAGCGGGGACCTCCGGTGAGCAGTTCTTC. It yields the protein CASSLPGLAGTSGEQFF.

The chain couples TRBV11-1 to TRBJ1-4, with 8 nucleotides matching TRBD1. This CDR3 is built from 16 residues. Per the germline V gene, CDR1 is SGHAT and CDR2 is FQDESV (reference sequence). V gave up 8 bases and J gave up 0 bases; unmatched junction bases: 8. CDR3 nucleotide sequence: TGTGCCAGCCGACAGGGGAGATCGGCAACTAATGAAAAACTGTTTTTT. Its translation is CASRQGRSATNEKLFF. Supplemented by reference TRBV11-1 and TRBJ1-4, the full variable domain reads EAEVAQSPRYKITEKSQAVAFWCDPISGHATLYWYRQILGQGPELLVQFQDESVVDDSQLPKDRFSAERLKGVDSTLKIQPAELGDSAMYLCASRQGRSATNEKLFFGSGTQLSVL.

The rearrangement uses TRBV9 and TRBJ2-7, with D possibly being TRBD1 (5 bases). The germline V gene has CDR1 SGDLS and CDR2 YYNGEE. This CDR3 is built from 14 residues. The V end was cut by 0 bases, the J end by 5 bases, with 12 bases between. This CDR3 reads CASSVGLGVHEQYF. The CDR3 nucleotides read TGTGCCAGCAGCGTAGGCTTAGGGGTCCACGAGCAGTACTTC.

Worth noting for this clone: One base separates it from a far larger clone, so it is likely a read error. The chain uses TRBV7-8 and TRBJ2-7; D is ambiguous. The CDR3 runs 15 residues. Germline V gives CDR1 SGHVS, CDR2 FQNEAQ. The CDR3 protein is CTSSLGGLSSYEQYF. CDR3 nucleotide sequence: TGTACCAGCAGCTTAGGTGGCCTCAGCTCCTACGAGCAGTACTTC.